What follows are 5 T cell receptor beta chains derived from one specimen sequenced in a study of OX40 agonist ivuxolimab in advanced cancers. Library creation used the immunoSEQ multiplex PCR assay. TCRdb stores this immuneACCESS table with in-frame sequences only. Part of the clones is absent; in the studies checked, under half of the shortfall reflects unresolved V genes, and no reason is known for the rest. The table for this sample lists under 90,000 clones; 85% of them were counted only once. Of the sample, less than 2.5% falls within the top ten clones. The specimen was CD4+ or CD8+ T cells sorted from blood, collected in a trial of the OX40 agonist ivuxolimab. All receptors derive from an adult with an advanced solid tumor such as melanoma, head and neck, liver or kidney cancer.

This clone appeared a few times. V and J are TRBV29-1 and TRBJ2-7; tentatively, D is TRBD2 (6 bases). The CDR3 extends over 13 amino acids. V shed 4 bases and J shed 9 bases, with 19 bases lying between them. Germline V lookup: CDR1 SQVTM, CDR2 ANQGSEA. This chain's CDR3 is CSVVFLGRDVQYF. CDR3 coding DNA: TGCAGCGTTGTATTTTTGGGGCGGGACGTGCAGTACTTC.

The chain combines TRBV5-4 with TRBJ2-3; D perhaps matches TRBD1 (6 bases). This CDR3 is built from 16 residues. The germline CDR1 and CDR2 sequences are SGHNT and YYREEE (reference sequence). V gave up 2 bases and J gave up 1 base, with 14 bases separating them. The DNA for the CDR3 is TGTGCCAGCAGCTTACTCTCAGGGGCACGCACAGATACGCAGTATTTT. It encodes CASSLLSGARTDTQYF.

A single count supports this clone. V is TRBV19 and J is TRBJ2-1; D is unclear. CDR3 size: 11 residues. V was pared by 6 bases and J by 5 bases, with 5 bases between. Germline lookup yields CDR1 LNHDA and CDR2 SQIVND (reference sequence). The CDR3 reads CASSRHNEQFF. DNA of the CDR3: TGTGCCAGTAGCCGACACAATGAGCAGTTCTTC.

This clone was detected only a few times. The V call is TRBV6-5, the J call TRBJ2-3; D unclear. V was trimmed by 3 bases and J by 3 bases, leaving 10 bases between them. This CDR3 contains 14 residues. Germline V gives CDR1 MNHEY, CDR2 SVGAGI. The CDR3 DNA sequence: TGTGCCAGCAGTTATCTGACAAGTACAGATACGCAGTATTTT. Encoded protein: CASSYLTSTDTQYF.

The CDR3 DNA is TGTGCCTGGAGTGTCTCCGGGGCCAACGTCCTGACTTTC. It translates to CAWSVSGANVLTF. The V and J genes are TRBV30 and TRBJ2-6; D is uncertain. The CDR3 length is 13 residues. The ends were cut back, 0 bases at V and 4 bases at J, with 4 bases in the middle. The germline CDR1 and CDR2 sequences are GTSNPN and SVGIG (reference sequence).